This T cell receptor beta chain appears in the sequencing data of a study of T cell responses to AZD1222 COVID-19 vaccine. The V gene lost 8 bases and the J gene lost 6 bases, with 20 bases spanning the gap. The CDR3 sequence is 15 residues long. Germline V gives CDR1 MNHEY, CDR2 SVGAGI. General study findings and limits: Baseline testing showed seropositivity in only 6 or 7 AZD1222 recipients.

Clones were sequenced by immunoSEQ multiplex PCR, and TCRdb holds only the in-frame ones, with some missing. The sample includes about 130,000 clones, 93% of them seen just once. With regard to this clone: Its antigen remains unknown.

The sample in question was peripheral blood, obtained on day 0 of AZD1222 vaccination. The receptor was derived from an adult in good health. The rearrangement uses TRBV6-5 and TRBJ1-5, with D perhaps matching TRBD1 (6 bases). The DNA of the CDR3 is TGTGCCAGCGTTTCAGGGGTACACGGTAGTCAGCCCCAGCATTTT. This gives the protein CASVSGVHGSQPQHF.